This TCR beta chain is from a study of blood T cell repertoires in COVID-19. Study context: The United States, Italy and Spain supplied acute and convalescent COVID-19 samples. Sources were T cells, B-cell-depleted T cells, or PBMCs; the material itself was cDNA or gDNA.

In germline, CDR1 is SGHAT, CDR2 FQNNGV. Trimming took 7 bases from V and 0 from J, leaving 10 bases between them. CDR3 length equals 13 residues. TCRdb keeps only in-frame clones here, not all; method: immunoSEQ multiplex PCR. Here the sample spans approximately 24,000 clones, around 86% being singletons. The chain couples TRBV11-2 to TRBJ2-7, with no clear D. The sample comprised peripheral blood. The source is a man over 45 with active COVID-19. CDR3 nucleotide sequence: TGTGCCAGCACCCCCGGAGACTCCTACGAGCAGTACGTC. Amino acid sequence: CASTPGDSYEQYV.